This is a list of T cell receptor beta chains from one sample in a study of T cell responses to AZD1222 COVID-19 vaccine. Sequencing used immunoSEQ multiplex PCR; TCRdb keeps in-frame clones, though not all of them. The sample lists some 120,000 clones; about 87% were seen once. The specimen comprised peripheral blood, sampled on day 0 of AZD1222 vaccination. The receptors here all came from an adult in good health. Both conserved end residues are part of each CDR3. D genes are given only for firm matches. Not all rows give a size; the values are once, few, many and, for expanded clones, a class.

.,.,TRBJ1-1,TRBV3-1/TRBV3-2,TGTGCCAGCAGCCAAGAGGGTTTCGGGACTGAAGCTTTCTTT,CASSQEGFGTEAFF
TRBD1,.,TRBJ2-2,TRBV18,TGTGCCAGCTCACGGAAGACAGGGGGCAAGGACACCGGGGAGCTGTTTTTT,CASSRKTGGKDTGELFF
.,.,TRBJ2-3,TRBV5-5,TGTGCCAGCAGCCCGGGTCCGGGAGATACGCAGTATTTT,CASSPGPGDTQYF
.,.,TRBJ1-1,TRBV7-2,TGTGCCAGCAGCACGGGCAGAGTGAACACTGAAGCTTTCTTT,CASSTGRVNTEAFF
.,.,TRBJ1-2,TRBV5-4,TGTGCCAGCAGCACGACAGGAGGTGGCTACACCTTC,CASSTTGGGYTF
TRBD1,.,TRBJ1-3,TRBV9,TGTGCCAGCAGCCCCTCCCTAGCCCGACAGGGGAGCTCTGGAAACACCATATATTTT,CASSPSLARQGSSGNTIYF
.,.,TRBJ2-1,TRBV28,TGTGCCAGCAGCCCAGCCGGGGGGCGCCTAAATGAGCAGTTCTTC,CASSPAGGRLNEQFF
TRBD1,.,TRBJ1-1,TRBV18,TGTGCCAGCTCACAAGGGACAGGGGTTGGGACTGAAGCTTTCTTT,CASSQGTGVGTEAFF
.,.,TRBJ1-6,TRBV7-9,TGTGCCAGCAGCGTACAGGGAGATAATTCACCCCTCCACTTT,CASSVQGDNSPLHF
TRBD2,.,TRBJ2-1,TRBV6-2/TRBV6-3,TGTGCCAGCAGTTATTGGGAGGGGTTCAATGAGCAGTTCTTC,CASSYWEGFNEQFF
TRBD2,.,TRBJ2-7,TRBV9,TGTACCAGCAGCCCGCGAGCGGGGGGTGATTACGAGCAGTACTTC,CTSSPRAGGDYEQYF
.,.,TRBJ2-6,TRBV28,TGTGCCAGCGGCTGGGCAACTGGGGCCAACGTCCTGACTTTC,CASGWATGANVLTF
TRBD2,.,TRBJ2-3,TRBV3-1/TRBV3-2,TGTGCCAGCAGCCAAGAGGGCGGGGGGGCGGATACGCAGTATTTT,CASSQEGGGADTQYF
.,.,TRBJ2-3,TRBV18,TGTGCCAGCTCACCACCCTCCGGGAGTACAGATACGCAGTATTTT,CASSPPSGSTDTQYF
.,.,TRBJ1-5,TRBV7-2,TGTGCCAGCAGCTTAGCGTGGGACGGGGGACTCCAGCATTTT,CASSLAWDGGLQHF
.,.,TRBJ2-2,TRBV5-5,TGTGCCAGCAGCTTGGGAACAGCATACACCGGGGAGCTGTTTTTT,CASSLGTAYTGELFF
TRBD1,once,TRBJ1-1,TRBV10-3,TGTGCCATCAGTGGCCCGGGACAGCAACCTTACACTGAAGCTTTCTTT,CAISGPGQQPYTEAFF
.,.,TRBJ1-2,TRBV3-1/TRBV3-2,TGTGCCAGCAGCCAAGGGTACAGGGATTCCAACTATGGCTACACCTTC,CASSQGYRDSNYGYTF
.,.,TRBJ2-1,TRBV7-8,TGTGCCAGCAGCATTAGGGCGCAGGGTGAGTTCTTC,CASSIRAQGEFF
.,.,TRBJ1-5,TRBV27,TGTGCCATCCATAGCAATCAGCCCCAGCATTTT,CAIHSNQPQHF
.,.,TRBJ1-1,TRBV11-1,TGTGCCAGCAGCTTAGGTCGTTACGGGGCCACTGAAGCTTTCTTT,CASSLGRYGATEAFF
.,.,TRBJ2-7,TRBV7-9,TGTGCCAGCAGCTTACAGGGGTACGAGCAGTACTTC,CASSLQGYEQYF